This T cell receptor (beta chain) was observed in a study of human T cells and chemical hapten exposure. Whole-study results and caveats: Compared to controls, expanded TCRs made significantly more large clusters of similar CDR3s.

TCRdb independently ran MiXCR on the RACE reads; one entry per CDR3 protein. The data show about 120,000 distinct CDR3 sequences, approximately 13% seen once. Noted time point: pre-sensitization, week 0. Treatment denoted: therapeutic diphenylcyclopropenone sensitization with weekly scalp DPC. This clonotype came up a few times. The antigen is not known. This specimen was whole blood, taken in connection with sensitization to the hapten diphenylcyclopropenone (DPC). The receptor was derived from a woman between 18 and 29 years old with alopecia areata. Some clones in this sample may be carry-over from other donors' samples.

The CDR3, as DNA: TGTGCCAGCAGTTTAAAGTTCATCGGGCGACAAAATTCACCCCTCCACTTT. Translated, it gives CASSLKFIGRQNSPLHF. The genes are TRBV27 and TRBJ1-6; D remains ambiguous. This CDR3 contains 17 residues. Trimming took 2 bases from V and 7 from J, leaving 18 bases between them. Germline lookup yields CDR1 MNHEY and CDR2 SMNVEV (reference sequence).